A selection of T cell receptor beta chains follows, all from one sample in a study of identical twins. TCRdb re-called the 5' RACE reads through MiXCR, storing one row per CDR3 protein. The sample has about 690,000 distinct CDR3 sequences, 5.5% to 6.5% seen once; the top ten hold around 1.9%. The sample consisted of naive T cells sorted from blood. The receptor source for this set is a man between 18 and 35 years old in good health. Both conserved end residues are part of each CDR3. A D gene is named only where the DNA matches it firmly. Not every row has a clone size; where given, it reads once, few, many or a size class.

D gene	clone size	V gene	J gene	CDR3 protein	CDR3 DNA
NA	few	TRBV7-9	TRBJ2-3	CASSLVQSSTDTQYF	TGTGCCAGCAGCTTAGTGCAGTCTAGCACAGATACGCAGTATTTT
NA	few	TRBV6-1	TRBJ2-7	CASTAWAPAGYEQYF	TGTGCCAGCACCGCCTGGGCACCCGCAGGCTACGAGCAGTACTTC
NA	many	TRBV12-3/TRBV12-4	TRBJ2-7	CASSPGDEQYF	TGTGCCAGCTCACCGGGAGACGAGCAGTACTTC
NA	NA	TRBV20-1	TRBJ2-7	CSARGRVGRVPASYEQYF	TGCAGTGCTAGAGGGCGGGTGGGGCGCGTCCCCGCCTCCTACGAGCAGTACTTC
TRBD1	many	TRBV12-3/TRBV12-4	TRBJ1-1	CASSRQGRTEAFF	TGTGCCAGCAGCCGACAGGGAAGGACTGAAGCTTTCTTT
NA	NA	TRBV10-3	TRBJ2-1	CAISEGSYNEQFF	TGTGCCATCAGTGAAGGGTCCTACAATGAGCAGTTCTTC
NA	many	TRBV20-1	TRBJ2-1	CSARDHLVLGNEQFF	TGCAGTGCTAGAGATCACCTAGTTTTGGGCAATGAGCAGTTCTTC
TRBD1	NA	TRBV2	TRBJ1-1	CASKTGGTEAFF	TGTGCCAGCAAAACAGGGGGCACTGAAGCTTTCTTT
TRBD2	many	TRBV12-3/TRBV12-4	TRBJ2-2	CASRTSGSTGELFF	TGTGCCAGCCGCACTAGCGGGAGCACCGGGGAGCTGTTTTTT
NA	many	TRBV15	TRBJ2-5	CATSRDRLETQYF	TGTGCCACCAGCAGAGATAGGTTGGAGACCCAGTACTTC
TRBD1	NA	TRBV5-6	TRBJ1-6	CASSWGQGRSPLHF	TGTGCCAGCAGCTGGGGACAGGGTCGATCACCCCTCCACTTT
TRBD1	few	TRBV5-1	TRBJ2-2	CASSPDRMDTGELFF	TGCGCCAGCAGCCCGGACAGGATGGACACCGGGGAGCTGTTTTTT
NA	many	TRBV4-2	TRBJ2-7	CASSQGTKELQYF	TGTGCCAGCAGCCAAGGAACTAAGGAGTTGCAGTACTTC
NA	many	TRBV12-3/TRBV12-4	TRBJ2-3	CATRLSGPTDTQYF	TGTGCCACGCGACTTAGCGGCCCCACAGATACGCAGTATTTT
TRBD1	many	TRBV10-3	TRBJ2-3	CAISKRTGYYTDTQYF	TGTGCCATCAGCAAGAGGACAGGCTATTACACAGATACGCAGTATTTT
NA	few	TRBV3-1	TRBJ1-3	CASSPEPHGNTIYF	TGTGCCAGCAGCCCCGAACCACACGGAAACACCATATATTTT
NA	NA	TRBV5-1	TRBJ2-1	CASSRDLNEQFF	TGCGCCAGCAGCCGGGACCTCAATGAGCAGTTCTTC
NA	NA	TRBV7-2	TRBJ2-3	CASRPSTSDTQYF	TGTGCCAGCAGACCCTCGACCTCCGATACGCAGTATTTT
NA	many	TRBV28	TRBJ2-2	CASQEGAGELFF	TGTGCCAGCCAGGAAGGGGCCGGGGAGCTGTTTTTT
TRBD1	NA	TRBV20-1	TRBJ1-5	CSARVSGGSNQPQHF	TGCAGTGCTAGAGTTTCAGGGGGTAGCAATCAGCCCCAGCATTTT
NA	many	TRBV12-3/TRBV12-4	TRBJ1-4	CASSFQEKLFF	TGTGCCAGCAGTTTTCAGGAAAAACTGTTTTTT
TRBD1	many	TRBV4-1	TRBJ1-1	CASSQELGQGITEAFF	TGCGCCAGCAGCCAAGAACTCGGACAGGGGATAACTGAAGCTTTCTTT
NA	few	TRBV30	TRBJ1-5	CALGSQPQHF	TGTGCCCTCGGGTCTCAGCCCCAGCATTTT
TRBD1	NA	TRBV5-1	TRBJ1-2	CASSEGQTVNYGYTF	TGCGCCAGCAGCGAGGGACAGACGGTTAACTATGGCTACACCTTC
TRBD1	many	TRBV6-5	TRBJ1-2	CASSYSMGQIYGYTF	TGTGCCAGCAGTTACTCGATGGGACAGATCTATGGCTACACCTTC
TRBD2	NA	TRBV10-3	TRBJ2-1	CAISESTYGLAGPSSYNEQFF	TGTGCCATCAGTGAGTCGACTTACGGACTAGCGGGACCGAGCTCCTACAATGAGCAGTTCTTC
TRBD1	many	TRBV20-1	TRBJ1-1	CSARGGTGLEAFF	TGCAGTGCTAGAGGTGGGACAGGTCTTGAAGCTTTCTTT
NA	many	TRBV5-1	TRBJ2-1	CASSLWTDNEQFF	TGCGCCAGCAGCCTTTGGACAGACAATGAGCAGTTCTTC
TRBD1	few	TRBV5-6	TRBJ1-1	CASSAGQGVVEAFF	TGTGCCAGCAGCGCGGGACAGGGGGTCGTTGAAGCTTTCTTT
NA	many	TRBV28	TRBJ2-7	CASSLLNTYEQYF	TGTGCCAGCAGTTTATTAAATACCTACGAGCAGTACTTC
NA	few	TRBV24-1	TRBJ2-2	CATSDPGTKNTGELFF	TGTGCCACCAGTGACCCCGGGACCAAAAACACCGGGGAGCTGTTTTTT
NA	many	TRBV10-3	TRBJ1-2	CAISESSGSGYGYTF	TGTGCCATCAGTGAGTCTTCGGGCAGCGGCTATGGCTACACCTTC
NA	many	TRBV12-3/TRBV12-4	TRBJ2-6	CASSSTGTGANVLTF	TGTGCCAGCAGTTCTACAGGGACTGGGGCCAACGTCCTGACTTTC
NA	few	TRBV4-2	TRBJ1-4	CASSQDGGPEGTEKLFF	TGTGCCAGCAGCCAAGACGGCGGGCCAGAGGGAACCGAAAAACTGTTTTTT
TRBD1	NA	TRBV7-2	TRBJ1-1	CASSLGTNRGRPTEAFF	TGTGCCAGCAGCTTAGGTACTAACAGGGGGCGGCCCACTGAAGCTTTCTTT
TRBD1	many	TRBV11-2	TRBJ2-1	CASSLDRQGWQFF	TGTGCCAGCAGCTTAGACAGACAGGGTTGGCAGTTCTTC
TRBD1	many	TRBV6-4	TRBJ2-1	CASSEITGGEQFF	TGTGCCAGCAGTGAAATTACAGGGGGTGAGCAGTTCTTC
NA	many	TRBV12-3/TRBV12-4	TRBJ2-7	CASSLFRGGEQYF	TGTGCCAGCAGTTTATTCCGTGGGGGCGAGCAGTACTTC
NA	few	TRBV29-1	TRBJ2-6	CSVGLSSGANVLTF	TGCAGCGTTGGACTGAGCTCTGGGGCCAACGTCCTGACTTTC
TRBD2	many	TRBV11-2	TRBJ2-1	CASSLVRGGLYNEQFF	TGTGCCAGCAGCTTAGTTCGGGGGGGATTATACAATGAGCAGTTCTTC
NA	many	TRBV5-1	TRBJ1-1	CASSLGLEHRNTEAFF	TGCGCCAGCAGCCTGGGTCTCGAACACAGGAACACTGAAGCTTTCTTT
NA	many	TRBV27	TRBJ2-6	CASSPVKSSGANVLTF	TGTGCCAGCAGCCCAGTGAAGAGCTCTGGGGCCAACGTCCTGACTTTC
NA	NA	TRBV20-1	TRBJ2-1	CSANRALGNEQFF	TGCAGTGCTAACCGGGCCCTCGGCAATGAGCAGTTCTTC
NA	many	TRBV27	TRBJ2-7	CASSFLGSPHEQYF	TGTGCCAGCAGTTTCTTAGGTTCCCCCCACGAGCAGTACTTC
NA	many	TRBV6-5	TRBJ2-1	CASSTTVEQFF	TGTGCCAGCAGTACCACCGTTGAGCAGTTCTTC
NA	many	TRBV27	TRBJ1-1	CASSLLDRNTEAFF	TGTGCCAGCAGTTTGTTGGACAGGAACACTGAAGCTTTCTTT
TRBD2	few	TRBV3-1	TRBJ2-2	CASSLRTSGRSGELFF	TGTGCCAGCAGCCTTCGGACTAGCGGGAGGTCCGGGGAGCTGTTTTTT
TRBD2	many	TRBV29-1	TRBJ2-1	CSVGTSAYNEQFF	TGCAGCGTTGGGACTAGCGCTTACAATGAGCAGTTCTTC
TRBD1	few	TRBV5-1	TRBJ2-1	CASSRGTGQYNEQFF	TGCGCCAGCAGCCGCGGGACAGGGCAATACAATGAGCAGTTCTTC
TRBD2	many	TRBV11-2	TRBJ2-1	CASRSAGGGGEQFF	TGTGCCAGCAGGTCAGCGGGAGGGGGGGGTGAGCAGTTCTTC
NA	many	TRBV2	TRBJ2-3	CASSEFPDTQYF	TGTGCCAGCAGTGAGTTTCCAGATACGCAGTATTTT